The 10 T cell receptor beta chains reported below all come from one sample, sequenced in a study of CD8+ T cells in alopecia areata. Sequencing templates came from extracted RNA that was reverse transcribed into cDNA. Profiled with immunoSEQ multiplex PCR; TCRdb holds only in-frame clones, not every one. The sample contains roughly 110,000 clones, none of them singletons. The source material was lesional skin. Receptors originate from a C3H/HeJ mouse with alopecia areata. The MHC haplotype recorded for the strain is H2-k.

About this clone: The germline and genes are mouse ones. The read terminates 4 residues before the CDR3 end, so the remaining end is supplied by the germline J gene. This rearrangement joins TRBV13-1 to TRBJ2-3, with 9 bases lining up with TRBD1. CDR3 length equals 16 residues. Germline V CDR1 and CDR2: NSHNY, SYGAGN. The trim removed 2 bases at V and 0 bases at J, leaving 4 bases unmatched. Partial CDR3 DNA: TGTGCCAGCAGTGAAGGGACAGGGTTTAGTGCAGAA. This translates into CASSEGTGFSAE. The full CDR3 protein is CASSEGTGFSAETLYF.

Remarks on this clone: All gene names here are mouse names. The CDR3 reads CASSFPPADTGQLYF. The covered CDR3 bases are TGTGCCAGCAGTTTCCCCCCCGCAGACACCGGG. The V call is TRBV15, the J call TRBJ2-2; unclear D gene. The read falls 4 residues short of the CDR3 end, and the missing part is taken from the germline J gene. Germline CDR1 and CDR2: SGHND and FRSKSL. The CDR3 runs to 15 residues. V lost 3 bases, J lost 3 bases, and 11 bases lay in between.

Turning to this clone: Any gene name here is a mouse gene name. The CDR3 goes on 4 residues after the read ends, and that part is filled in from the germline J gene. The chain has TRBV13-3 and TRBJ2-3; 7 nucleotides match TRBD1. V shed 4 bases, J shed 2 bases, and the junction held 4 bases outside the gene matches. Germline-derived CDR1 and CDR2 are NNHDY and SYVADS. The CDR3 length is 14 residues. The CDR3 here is CASSTGQDAETLYF. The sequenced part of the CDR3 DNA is TGTGCCAGCAGTACAGGACAGGATGCAGAA.

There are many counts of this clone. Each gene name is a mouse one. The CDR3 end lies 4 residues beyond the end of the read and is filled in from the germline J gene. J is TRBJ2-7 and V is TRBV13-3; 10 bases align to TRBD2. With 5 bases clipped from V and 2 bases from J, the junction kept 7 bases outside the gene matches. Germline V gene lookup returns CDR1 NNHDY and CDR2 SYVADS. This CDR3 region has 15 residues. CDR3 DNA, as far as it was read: TGTGCCAGCAGCCCCGACTGGGGGGCTACCTAT. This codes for CASSPDWGATY. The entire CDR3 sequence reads CASSPDWGATYEQYF.

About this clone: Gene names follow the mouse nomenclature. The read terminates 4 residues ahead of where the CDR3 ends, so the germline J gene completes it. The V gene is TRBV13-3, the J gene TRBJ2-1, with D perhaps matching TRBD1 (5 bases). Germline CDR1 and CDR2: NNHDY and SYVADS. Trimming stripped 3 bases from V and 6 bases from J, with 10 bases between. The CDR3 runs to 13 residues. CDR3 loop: CASSARVLAEQFF. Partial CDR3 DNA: TGTGCCAGCAGTGCCAGGGTGCTTGCT.

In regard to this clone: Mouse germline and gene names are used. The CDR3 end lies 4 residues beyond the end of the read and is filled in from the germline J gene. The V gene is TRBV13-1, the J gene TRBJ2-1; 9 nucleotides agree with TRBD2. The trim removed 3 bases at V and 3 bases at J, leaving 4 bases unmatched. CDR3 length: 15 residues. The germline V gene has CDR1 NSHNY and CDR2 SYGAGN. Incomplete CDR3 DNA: TGTGCCAGCAGTGCTCGGACTGGGGCCTATGCT. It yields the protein CASSARTGAYA. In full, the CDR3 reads CASSARTGAYAEQFF.

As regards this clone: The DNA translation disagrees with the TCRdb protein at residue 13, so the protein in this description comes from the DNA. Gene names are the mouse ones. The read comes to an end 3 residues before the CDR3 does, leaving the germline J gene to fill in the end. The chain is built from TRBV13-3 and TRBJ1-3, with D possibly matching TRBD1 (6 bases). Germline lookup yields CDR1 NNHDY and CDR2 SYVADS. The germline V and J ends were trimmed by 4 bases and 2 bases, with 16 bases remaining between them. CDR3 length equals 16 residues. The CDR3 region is CASSPRQGRPGNTLYF. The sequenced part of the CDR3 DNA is TGTGCCAGCAGTCCCCGCCAGGGGCGGCCTGGAAATACG.

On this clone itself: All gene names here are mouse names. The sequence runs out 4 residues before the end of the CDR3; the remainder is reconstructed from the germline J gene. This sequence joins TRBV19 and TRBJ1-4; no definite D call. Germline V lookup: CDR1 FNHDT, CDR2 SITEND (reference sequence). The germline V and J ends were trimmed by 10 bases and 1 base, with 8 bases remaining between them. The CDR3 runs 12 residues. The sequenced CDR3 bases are TGTGCCCCCGACAATTCCAACGAA. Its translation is CAPDNSNE. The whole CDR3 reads CAPDNSNERLFF.

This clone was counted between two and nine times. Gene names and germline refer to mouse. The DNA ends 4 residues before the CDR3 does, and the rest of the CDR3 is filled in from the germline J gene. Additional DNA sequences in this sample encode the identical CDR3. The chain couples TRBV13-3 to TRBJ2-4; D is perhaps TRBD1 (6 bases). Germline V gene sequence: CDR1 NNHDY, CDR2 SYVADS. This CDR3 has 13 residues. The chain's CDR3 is CASRQGRQNTLYF. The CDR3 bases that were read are TGTGCCAGCAGGCAGGGGCGACAGAAC.

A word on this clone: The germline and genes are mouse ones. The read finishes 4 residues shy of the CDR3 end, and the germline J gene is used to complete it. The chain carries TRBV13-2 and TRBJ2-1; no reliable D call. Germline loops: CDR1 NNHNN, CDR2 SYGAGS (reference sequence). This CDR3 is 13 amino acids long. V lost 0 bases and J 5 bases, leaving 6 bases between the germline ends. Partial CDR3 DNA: TGTGCCAGCGGTGATGCGAGGGATGCT. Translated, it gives CASGDARDA. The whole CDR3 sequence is CASGDARDAEQFF.